The 21 T cell receptor beta chains presented below share a single source sample, sequenced in a study of T-cell reconstitution after alpha-beta-depleted transplantation in children. Preparation of the TCRbeta library was carried out with unique molecular identifiers. From the PCR reads, TCRdb called clonotypes with MiXCR, one entry per CDR3 protein. The sample has about 980,000 distinct CDR3 sequences, less than 30% seen once. Source: PBMCs, mostly from graft donor cells, taken 360 days after TCRalphabeta/CD19-depleted stem cell transplant. The receptors come from a boy younger than two who had a stem cell transplant for SCID, so the T cells may come from the graft donor.

The gene calls are TRBV12-3 or TRBV12-4 and TRBJ1-1; perhaps TRBD1 as D (5 bases). This CDR3 has 18 residues. V lost 1 base, J lost 1 base, and 19 bases lay in between. The CDR3 region is CASSLGRSLTGGNTEAFF. The CDR3 DNA reads as TGTGCCAGCAGTTTAGGTCGTTCTCTTACAGGAGGGAACACTGAAGCTTTCTTT.

In its sample, this clonotype was seen a few times. The genes are TRBV15 and TRBJ2-1; TRBD2 matches 10 bases. V was pared by 5 bases and J by 6 bases, with 13 bases of the junction left unmatched. The CDR3 consists of 17 residues. CDR1 LNHNV and CDR2 YYDKDF come from the germline V gene (reference sequence). For the CDR3, the DNA is TGTGCCACCAGCCCACGGGCGCTAGCGGGGGCCATCAATGAGCAGTTCTTC. Translated: CATSPRALAGAINEQFF.

The rearrangement joins TRBV18 to TRBJ1-1; TRBD1 is a possible D gene (5 bases). V was trimmed by 3 bases and J by 5 bases, leaving 13 bases between them. This CDR3 contains 14 residues. Germline V gives CDR1 KGHSH, CDR2 LQKENI. This chain's CDR3 is CASSPQPGGTEAFF. CDR3 in DNA: TGTGCCAGCTCACCGCAGCCCGGGGGAACTGAAGCTTTCTTT.

This clonotype was seen a handful of times. The rearrangement uses TRBV11-2 and TRBJ2-1, with 9 bases lining up with TRBD1. The CDR3 consists of 14 residues. V was pared by 6 bases and J by 3 bases, with 3 bases of the junction left unmatched. Germline-derived CDR1 and CDR2 are SGHAT and FQNNGV. Here the CDR3 reads CASRETGGYNEQFF. CDR3 DNA sequence: TGTGCCAGCAGGGAGACAGGGGGCTACAATGAGCAGTTCTTC. Variable domain in full (rest from reference TRBV11-2 and TRBJ2-1): EAGVAQSPRYKIIEKRQSVAFWCNPISGHATLYWYQQILGQGPKLLIQFQNNGVVDDSQLPKDRFSAERLKGVDSTLKIQPAKLEDSAVYLCASRETGGYNEQFFGPGTRLTVL.

This clonotype showed up just a few times. The chain combines TRBV20-1 with TRBJ2-7, with D possibly TRBD1 on 5 matching bases. The CDR3 consists of 16 residues. V was pared by 0 bases and J by 2 bases, with 17 bases between. Germline V gives CDR1 DFQATT, CDR2 SNEGSKA (reference sequence). The CDR3, as DNA: TGCAGTGCTAGAGACCCCCACAGGCCTTTTGCCTACGAGCAGTACTTC. Protein product: CSARDPHRPFAYEQYF.

This clonotype has a handful of counts. This chain connects TRBV4-2 to TRBJ2-4, with TRBD2 as a possible D gene (7 bases). V dropped 0 bases and J dropped 0 bases, with 24 bases sitting between them. The length of the CDR3 is 21 residues. Germline CDR1 reads LGHNA; CDR2 reads YNFKEQ. This CDR3 reads CASSQDSGGGPGTLAKNIQYF. The DNA for the CDR3 is TGTGCCAGCAGCCAAGATAGTGGCGGGGGCCCAGGAACCCTAGCCAAAAACATTCAGTACTTC.

The chain combines TRBV20-1 with TRBJ1-5, with D possibly TRBD1 on 6 matching bases. V lost 3 bases to trimming and J lost 0 bases, with 12 bases between them. The CDR3 has 15 amino acids. The germline V gene encodes CDR1 DFQATT and CDR2 SNEGSKA (reference sequence). The DNA of the CDR3 is TGCAGTGCTAGCGGGGGGCCGTATAGCAATCAGCCCCAGCATTTT. Translated: CSASGGPYSNQPQHF.

This chain links TRBV20-1 with TRBJ2-1; 12 positions match TRBD2. The ends lost 1 base at V and 0 bases at J; junction bases unmatched: 7. This CDR3 is 18 amino acids long. The germline gives CDR1 DFQATT, CDR2 SNEGSKA (reference sequence). The CDR3 nucleotides are TGCAGTGCTAGAGTTGGACTAGCGGGGCCAAGCTCCTACAATGAGCAGTTCTTC. It specifies CSARVGLAGPSSYNEQFF.

The chain has TRBV5-1 and TRBJ1-2, with TRBD1 matching 9 bases. Germline V gene lookup returns CDR1 SGHRS and CDR2 YFSETQ. The CDR3 totals 15 residues. The trim removed 0 bases at V and 6 bases at J, leaving 6 bases unmatched. The CDR3 region has the DNA TGCGCCAGCAGCTTGGAGGGACAGGGTGTAAATGGCTACACCTTC. Translated: CASSLEGQGVNGYTF.

The chain is built from TRBV9 and TRBJ1-2; the D is unclear. Trimming pared 4 bases from V and 0 bases from J, leaving 13 bases between. The germline CDR1 and CDR2 sequences are SGDLS and YYNGEE. The CDR3 is 15 residues long. The CDR3 DNA sequence: TGTGCCAGCAGCACCCGGGGTGCCGCTAACTATGGCTACACCTTC. Encoded protein: CASSTRGAANYGYTF.

A few counts support this clonotype. V and J are TRBV5-1 and TRBJ1-1; D is unresolved. V was shortened by 2 bases and J by 0 bases, with 8 bases between the two germline ends. The CDR3 runs to 14 residues. Germline CDR1 and CDR2: SGHRS and YFSETQ. The CDR3 nucleotides read TGCGCCAGCAGCTTAGTTACCTTGAACACTGAAGCTTTCTTT. This codes for CASSLVTLNTEAFF.

This clonotype has just a few counts. This sequence joins TRBV12-3 or TRBV12-4 and TRBJ1-1; D is possibly TRBD1 (6 bases). The CDR3 has 16 amino acids. The ends were cut back, 5 bases at V and 2 bases at J, with 18 bases in the middle. CDR3 sequence: CASSGRPGHKNTEAFF. Here the CDR3 DNA reads TGTGCCAGCAGTGGAAGACCGGGACACAAAAACACTGAAGCTTTCTTT.

The genes are TRBV28 and TRBJ2-7, with D perhaps matching TRBD1 (6 bases). This CDR3 contains 18 residues. CDR1 and CDR2 from the germline V gene are MDHEN and SYDVKM. V was cut by 2 bases and J by 0 bases, with 20 bases left in between. The CDR3: CASSLGRMGRQDSYEQYF. CDR3 coding DNA: TGTGCCAGCAGTTTAGGTCGAATGGGGAGACAGGACTCCTACGAGCAGTACTTC.

This clonotype was detected only a few times. The genes are TRBV7-6 and TRBJ1-2; D unclear. The V and J ends lost 2 bases and 7 bases respectively, with 14 bases between them. The V gene's germline CDR1 is SGHVS and CDR2 FNYEAQ. This CDR3 has 14 residues. The CDR3: CASSLWAGKAGYTF. As DNA, the CDR3 is TGTGCCAGCAGCTTATGGGCGGGGAAGGCTGGCTACACCTTC.

The chain employs TRBV9 and TRBJ1-6; D not certain. Germline CDR1 SGDLS, CDR2 YYNGEE. There are 16 residues in the CDR3. V shed 0 bases and J shed 4 bases, with 11 bases lying between them. The CDR3, as DNA: TGTGCCAGCAGCGTAGGGGTGACACCTTATAATTCACCCCTCCACTTT. Translation gives CASSVGVTPYNSPLHF.

This sequence joins TRBV27 and TRBJ2-7; D is ambiguous. Germline CDR1 reads MNHEY; CDR2 reads SMNVEV (reference sequence). The length of the CDR3 is 15 residues. Deletions cut 7 bases from V and 0 bases from J, with 16 bases between. CDR3 bases: TGTGCCAGCAAACTGAGCTATGTTAGCTCCTACGAGCAGTACTTC. Translating it yields CASKLSYVSSYEQYF.

V usage is TRBV12-3 or TRBV12-4 and J usage is TRBJ2-3; 7 positions match TRBD1. The CDR3 runs to 16 residues. The V and J ends lost 7 bases and 0 bases, in that order; junction bases with no gene match: 10. CDR3 in amino acids: CASTQVGTASTDTQYF. For the CDR3, the DNA is TGTGCCAGCACCCAAGTCGGGACAGCGAGCACAGATACGCAGTATTTT.

V is TRBV12-3 or TRBV12-4 and J is TRBJ2-5; the D is unclear. V lost 3 bases to trimming and J lost 1 base, with 21 bases between them. The CDR3 extends over 18 amino acids. In DNA, the CDR3 is TGTGCCAGCAGTTTGGTTCCAGCCCGTTACATGTGCCAAGAGACCCAGTACTTC. Translated, it gives CASSLVPARYMCQETQYF.

This chain uses TRBV7-3 with TRBJ2-7; D is uncertain. This CDR3 region has 14 residues. V was clipped by 1 base and J by 0 bases, with 7 bases between them. Per germline, CDR1 SGHTA and CDR2 FQGTGA. The chain's CDR3 is CASSLMAPSYEQYF. The CDR3 region has the DNA TGTGCCAGCAGCTTAATGGCCCCCTCCTACGAGCAGTACTTC.

This clonotype was recorded at least ten times. The chain joins TRBV20-1 to TRBJ2-3; maybe TRBD1 (5 bases). The germline V and J ends were trimmed by 5 bases and 5 bases, with 14 bases remaining between them. The CDR3 is 13 amino acids. Germline values: CDR1 DFQATT, CDR2 SNEGSKA (reference sequence). The CDR3 DNA follows: TGCAGTGCTGAAGGGGATCTCAAAGATACGCAGTATTTT. This codes for CSAEGDLKDTQYF.

This clonotype was detected a few times. This chain connects TRBV20-1 to TRBJ2-1; 7 bases map to TRBD2. V was clipped by 0 bases and J by 6 bases; unmatched bases: 5. The CDR3 sequence is 14 residues long. Germline V lookup: CDR1 DFQATT, CDR2 SNEGSKA (reference sequence). The CDR3 reads CSARDSLAVNEQFF. CDR3 in DNA: TGCAGTGCTAGAGATTCGCTAGCGGTCAATGAGCAGTTCTTC.